A selection of T cell receptor beta chains follows, all from one sample in a study of blood T cells in healthy people across ages. From the 5' RACE reads, TCRdb called clonotypes with MiXCR, one entry per CDR3 protein. The table records over 1.5 million distinct CDR3 sequences, about 49% of them present only once. The material sequenced was blood. These receptors were collected from a woman between 35 and 50 years old in good health. CDR3s include the opening cysteine and the closing phenylalanine or tryptophan. D genes are given only for firm matches. Only some rows state a clone size, as once, few, many or a class for expanded clones.

TRBV6-5	TRBJ1-1	few	TRBD1	TGTGCCAGCAGTTACCCTGGGACAGTAATCGGTGAAGCTTTCTTT	CASSYPGTVIGEAFF
TRBV28	TRBJ2-1	once	TRBD1	TGTGCCAGCGCGGGGGACAGGGAGGGAGACAATGAGCAGTTCTTC	CASAGDREGDNEQFF
TRBV28	TRBJ2-3	few	NA	TGTGCCAGCAGTGAACGGGGGTCTTCCACAGATACGCAGTATTTT	CASSERGSSTDTQYF
TRBV5-6	TRBJ1-1	NA	TRBD1	TGTGCCAGCAGCTCCCCCACAGGGGGCACTGAAGCTTTCTTT	CASSSPTGGTEAFF
TRBV16	TRBJ1-2	once	NA	TGTGCCAGCAGCCAGCTGGCCGGAGGATATGGCTACACCTTC	CASSQLAGGYGYTF
TRBV12-3/TRBV12-4	TRBJ2-1	NA	NA	TGTGCCAGCAGAGCCGACAGCTCCTACAATGAGCAGTTCTTC	CASRADSSYNEQFF
TRBV9	TRBJ2-2	NA	NA	TGTGCCAGCAGCGCCGTCGTGGTGGCCGGGGAGCTGTTTTTT	CASSAVVVAGELFF
TRBV29-1	TRBJ1-2	NA	NA	TGCAGCGTTGTGGCGGATAACTATGGCCACACCTTC	CSVVADNYGHTF
TRBV20-1	TRBJ2-5	NA	NA	TGCAGTACCGTCACGGGGCAAGAGACCCAGTACTTC	CSTVTGQETQYF
TRBV15	TRBJ2-1	few	NA	TGTGCCACCAGCAGAGCAGGGTACAATGAGCAGTTCTTC	CATSRAGYNEQFF
TRBV12-3/TRBV12-4	TRBJ2-7	NA	NA	TGTGCCAGCAGTTCCAGGGAGAACGACTGCGAGCAGTACTTC	CASSSRENDCEQYF